The 24 T cell receptor beta chains listed next were all sequenced from one sample in a study of beta chain features in type 1 diabetes. Since all of the isolated RNA was reverse transcribed, expressed TCRB transcripts were what got sequenced. Sequencing used immunoSEQ multiplex PCR; TCRdb keeps in-frame clones, though not all of them. The sample consists of about 230,000 clones, over 8.5% of them appearing once. The sample consisted of naive CD4+ T cells from blood. The source of these receptors is a woman between 18 and 29 years old in good health.

J is TRBJ1-2 and V is TRBV4-1; 7 nucleotides align to TRBD1. Germline lookup yields CDR1 MGHRA and CDR2 YSYEKL. The CDR3 has 15 residues. V lost 0 bases, J lost 4 bases, and 5 bases stayed unmatched. The CDR3 nucleotides are TGCGCCAGCAGCCAAGAATCCAGGGGGACCTATGGCTACACCTTC. It is translated as CASSQESRGTYGYTF.

The J gene is TRBJ1-2, the V gene TRBV5-1, with 8 bases identical to TRBD1. The CDR3 is 14 residues long. Germline values: CDR1 SGHRS, CDR2 YFSETQ. V shed 0 bases and J 4 bases; nucleotides not matched to a gene: 2. CDR3 region: CASSLGQGFYGYTF. The CDR3 DNA is TGCGCCAGCAGCTTGGGACAGGGGTTCTATGGCTACACCTTC. The complete variable domain, with remaining parts taken from reference TRBV5-1 and TRBJ1-2, reads KAGVTQTPRYLIKTRGQQVTLSCSPISGHRSVSWYQQTPGQGLQFLFEYFSETQRNKGNFPGRFSGRQFSNSRSEMNVSTLELGDSALYLCASSLGQGFYGYTFGSGTRLTVV.

This clone was detected a few times. V is TRBV5-1 and J is TRBJ1-2, with TRBD1 matching over 9 bases. The germline CDR1 and CDR2 sequences are SGHRS and YFSETQ. Germline trimming cut 7 bases from V and 2 bases from J; bases unmatched to any gene: 9. The CDR3 sequence is 15 residues long. The CDR3 region is CASRNRTGVNYGYTF. The CDR3 DNA sequence: TGCGCCAGCCGAAATCGGACAGGGGTAAACTATGGCTACACCTTC.

CDR3 region: CASSPRTGDVQPQHF. In nucleotides, the CDR3 is TGTGCCAGCAGCCCCAGGACAGGGGACGTGCAGCCCCAGCATTTT. The gene calls are TRBV2 and TRBJ1-5, with 9 bases fitting TRBD1. The CDR3 sequence is 15 residues long. Germline V gene sequence: CDR1 SNHLY, CDR2 FYNNEI. Trimming removed 6 bases from V and 7 bases from J; junction bases left unmatched: 10.

This clone was counted only a few times. V usage is TRBV6-1 and J usage is TRBJ1-1; possible D gene TRBD1, 5 bases. Per germline, CDR1 MNHNS and CDR2 SASEGT. The CDR3 spans 12 residues. V was trimmed by 10 bases and J by 6 bases, leaving 15 bases between them. This chain's CDR3 is CATRRGDAEAFF. For the CDR3, the DNA is TGTGCCACCCGCCGGGGGGACGCTGAAGCTTTCTTT.

V is TRBV10-3 and J is TRBJ2-7; D perhaps matches TRBD2 (6 bases). The CDR3 runs to 13 residues. Germline lookup yields CDR1 ENHRY and CDR2 SYGVKD. Trimming took 7 bases from V and 2 from J, leaving 12 bases between them. The CDR3 sequence is CAITEGNPYEQYF. The CDR3 bases are TGTGCCATCACGGAGGGCAATCCCTACGAGCAGTACTTC.

This clone was seen only a few times. The V gene is TRBV7-9, the J gene TRBJ1-5; 10 bases line up with TRBD1. Unmatched junction bases numbered 9, after V lost 0 bases and J lost 7 bases. Germline V gene data show CDR1 as SEHNR and CDR2 as FQNEAQ (reference sequence). The CDR3 has 17 residues. The CDR3 is CASSLASGGQGNQPQHF. CDR3 nucleotides: TGTGCCAGCAGCTTAGCTTCGGGGGGACAGGGGAACCAGCCCCAGCATTTT.

This clone was counted a few times. The rearrangement joins TRBV4-1 to TRBJ2-1; TRBD1 agrees at 8 bases. Unmatched junction bases numbered 12, after V lost 1 base and J lost 7 bases. CDR3 length equals 17 residues. Germline CDR1 MGHRA, CDR2 YSYEKL. The CDR3 DNA is TGCGCCAGCAGCCAAGGGCCCGGACAGGGCGTCGGGAATGAGCAGTTCTTC. Translating gives CASSQGPGQGVGNEQFF.

This clone was observed a few times. The chain joins TRBV15 to TRBJ2-1; 7 positions agree with TRBD1. Germline values: CDR1 LNHNV, CDR2 YYDKDF (reference sequence). V dropped 1 base and J dropped 7; count of bases not matched to a gene: 10. The CDR3 runs to 16 residues. The DNA for the CDR3 is TGTGCCACCAGCAGAGTTCAACAGGGGAAGGGGAATGAGCAGTTCTTC. Translating it yields CATSRVQQGKGNEQFF.

There are a few counts of this clone. The chain couples TRBV5-1 to TRBJ1-2, with a possible D match to TRBD1 (6 bases). There are 14 residues in the CDR3. V was clipped by 5 bases and J by 8 bases, with 19 bases between them. Germline V gene sequence: CDR1 SGHRS, CDR2 YFSETQ. The CDR3 sequence is CASRQGLGMNGYTF. The CDR3 DNA follows: TGCGCCAGCAGGCAGGGGTTGGGCATGAACGGCTACACCTTC.

Only a few counts were recorded for this clone. This sequence joins TRBV7-8 and TRBJ2-5; 11 nucleotides match TRBD2. Germline V CDR1 and CDR2: SGHVS, FQNEAQ. V shed 6 bases and J 7 bases; nucleotides not matched to a gene: 10. This CDR3 contains 15 residues. CDR3 loop: CASRTLAGELVTQYF. CDR3 DNA: TGTGCCAGCAGGACACTAGCGGGGGAACTGGTGACCCAGTACTTC.

The V and J genes are TRBV5-1 and TRBJ2-6; perhaps TRBD1 as D (5 bases). The CDR3 contains 14 residues. CDR1 and CDR2 from the germline V gene are SGHRS and YFSETQ. The V gene lost 6 bases and the J gene lost 4 bases, with 11 bases spanning the gap. The DNA for the CDR3 is TGCGCCAGCAAGCAGGGTTCCGGGGCCAACGTCCTGACTTTC. This encodes CASKQGSGANVLTF.

This clone was picked up a small number of times. This chain uses TRBV5-1 with TRBJ1-6; TRBD1 aligns across 10 bases. This CDR3 is built from 14 residues. CDR1 and CDR2 (germline): SGHRS, YFSETQ. With 4 bases clipped from V and 7 bases from J, the junction kept 2 bases outside the gene matches. The CDR3 protein is CASSLGQGNSPLHF. CDR3 nucleotide sequence: TGCGCCAGCAGCCTGGGACAGGGGAATTCACCCCTCCACTTT. Full variable domain (outside the CDR3, taken from reference TRBV5-1 and TRBJ1-6): KAGVTQTPRYLIKTRGQQVTLSCSPISGHRSVSWYQQTPGQGLQFLFEYFSETQRNKGNFPGRFSGRQFSNSRSEMNVSTLELGDSALYLCASSLGQGNSPLHFGNGTRLTVT.

This clone was recorded at least ten times. The rearrangement uses TRBV30 and TRBJ2-7, with TRBD1 as a possible D gene (6 bases). Germline V lookup: CDR1 GTSNPN, CDR2 SVGIG (reference sequence). The CDR3 contains 11 residues. V lost 3 bases, J lost 5 bases, and 8 bases lay in between. The CDR3 DNA is TGTGCCTGGAGACAGGGAGACGAGCAGTACTTC. Its protein is CAWRQGDEQYF.

V is TRBV7-9 and J is TRBJ2-1, with D possibly TRBD1 on 6 matching bases. The CDR3 consists of 14 residues. Trimming removed 5 bases at V and 6 bases at J, with 14 bases between. Germline V gene sequence: CDR1 SEHNR, CDR2 FQNEAQ (reference sequence). CDR3 sequence reads: CASSQTDRTNEQFF. The DNA for the CDR3 is TGTGCCAGCAGCCAAACCGACAGGACCAATGAGCAGTTCTTC.

This clone was found a few times. The CDR3 region is CASSRGTAYEQYF. CDR3 sequence (DNA): TGCGCCAGCAGCCGCGGGACAGCCTACGAGCAGTACTTC. The chain has TRBV4-1 and TRBJ2-7, with D tentatively TRBD1 (7 bases). Germline V CDR1 and CDR2: MGHRA, YSYEKL. The CDR3 consists of 13 residues. Trimming cost V 4 bases and J 2 bases, with 9 bases left between them.

This clone was observed a handful of times. V usage is TRBV4-2 and J usage is TRBJ2-1; TRBD1 matches at 8 bases. The junction had 19 bases not matched to a gene; V was cut back by 4 bases and J by 2 bases. The V gene's germline CDR1 is LGHNA and CDR2 YNFKEQ. The CDR3 has 20 amino acids. CDR3 loop: CASSPLRRSGRDRTYNEQFF. The DNA for the CDR3 is TGTGCCAGCAGCCCCTTGAGGAGGTCGGGCCGGGACAGGACCTACAATGAGCAGTTCTTC.

The chain joins TRBV10-1 to TRBJ2-3; D gene ambiguous. V gave up 4 bases and J gave up 2 bases, with 4 bases separating them. CDR3 size: 12 residues. Germline V CDR1 and CDR2: WNHNN, SYGVQD (reference sequence). CDR3: CASSAVTDTQYF. The CDR3 DNA is TGCGCCAGCAGTGCAGTCACAGATACGCAGTATTTT.

The table lists this clone with a few counts. The chain joins TRBV4-1 to TRBJ1-2; weak D call: TRBD1 (6 bases). The germline V gene encodes CDR1 MGHRA and CDR2 YSYEKL. This CDR3 spans 13 amino acids. Between the trimmed V and J ends, which lost 8 bases and 0 bases, there was a span of 10 bases. The CDR3 loop reads CASRQVPNYGYTF. CDR3 bases: TGCGCCAGCCGACAGGTACCTAACTATGGCTACACCTTC.

V is TRBV27 and J is TRBJ2-1; 8 bases are shared with TRBD2. Trimming removed 4 bases from V and 5 bases from J; junction bases left unmatched: 13. The CDR3 extends over 17 amino acids. Germline CDR1 MNHEY, CDR2 SMNVEV (reference sequence). CDR3 DNA: TGTGCCAGCAGTTCATATGGACTAGCCGGAGGGGACAATGAGCAGTTCTTC. Encoded protein: CASSSYGLAGGDNEQFF.

This clone was seen a few times. The chain combines TRBV5-6 with TRBJ2-2; 9 bases match TRBD1. The CDR3 loop spans 15 amino acids. Germline V CDR1 and CDR2: SGHDT, YYEEEE. After removal of 4 bases from V and 4 bases from J, the junction contained 5 bases not matched to a gene. For the CDR3, the DNA is TGTGCCAGCAGCCGGACAGGGGACGTCACCGGGGAGCTGTTTTTT. Its protein product is CASSRTGDVTGELFF.

The chain has TRBV5-6 and TRBJ1-1, with D hard to call. The CDR3 loop spans 12 amino acids. V dropped 5 bases and J dropped 8 bases, with 13 bases sitting between them. Germline CDR1 is SGHDT and CDR2 is YYEEEE. For the CDR3, the DNA is TGTGCCAGCAGTAAAAGCCCGACAGAAGCTTTCTTT. It is translated as CASSKSPTEAFF.

This clone was seen a handful of times. This chain uses TRBV6-6 with TRBJ2-1; maybe TRBD1 (5 bases). V shed 0 bases and J shed 0 bases, with 9 bases lying between them. Germline V gene lookup returns CDR1 MNHNY and CDR2 SVGAGI (reference sequence). CDR3 size: 16 residues. The CDR3 protein is CASSYSHRSSYNEQFF. CDR3 DNA sequence: TGTGCCAGCAGTTACTCGCACAGGAGCTCCTACAATGAGCAGTTCTTC.

This clone was seen a few times. This chain connects TRBV2 to TRBJ2-1; 7 positions match TRBD2. Germline V lookup: CDR1 SNHLY, CDR2 FYNNEI. The CDR3 contains 11 residues. Losses at the gene ends were 6 bases for V and 14 bases for J; bases not matched to a gene: 7. The CDR3 sequence: CASREPGTKFF. In DNA form, the CDR3 reads TGTGCCAGCAGAGAGCCCGGGACTAAGTTCTTC.